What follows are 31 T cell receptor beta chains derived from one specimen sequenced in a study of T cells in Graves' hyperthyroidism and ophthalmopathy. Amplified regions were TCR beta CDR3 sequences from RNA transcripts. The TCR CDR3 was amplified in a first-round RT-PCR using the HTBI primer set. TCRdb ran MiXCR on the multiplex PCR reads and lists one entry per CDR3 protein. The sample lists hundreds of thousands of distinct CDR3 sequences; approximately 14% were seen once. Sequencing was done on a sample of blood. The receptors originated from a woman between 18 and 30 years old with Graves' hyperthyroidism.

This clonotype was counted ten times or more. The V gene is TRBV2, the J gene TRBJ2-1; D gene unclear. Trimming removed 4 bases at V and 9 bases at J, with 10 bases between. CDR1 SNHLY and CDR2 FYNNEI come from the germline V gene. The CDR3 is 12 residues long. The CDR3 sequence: CASSGGRGEQFF. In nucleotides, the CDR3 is TGTGCCAGCAGTGGGGGTCGCGGTGAGCAGTTCTTC.

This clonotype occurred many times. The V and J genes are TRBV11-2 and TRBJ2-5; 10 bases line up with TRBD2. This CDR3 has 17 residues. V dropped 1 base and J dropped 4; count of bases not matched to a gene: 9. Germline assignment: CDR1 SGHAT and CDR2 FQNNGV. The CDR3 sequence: CASSLGDSGGRSETQYF. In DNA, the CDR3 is TGTGCCAGCAGCTTAGGTGATAGCGGGGGGCGTTCAGAGACCCAGTACTTC. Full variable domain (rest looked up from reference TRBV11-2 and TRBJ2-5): EAGVAQSPRYKIIEKRQSVAFWCNPISGHATLYWYQQILGQGPKLLIQFQNNGVVDDSQLPKDRFSAERLKGVDSTLKIQPAKLEDSAVYLCASSLGDSGGRSETQYFGPGTRLLVL.

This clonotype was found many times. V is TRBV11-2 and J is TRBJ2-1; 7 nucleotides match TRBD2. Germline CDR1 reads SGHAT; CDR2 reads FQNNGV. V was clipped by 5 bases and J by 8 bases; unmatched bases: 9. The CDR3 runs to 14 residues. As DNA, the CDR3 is TGTGCCAGCAGCCACCCCTGGACTAGAGATGAGCAGTTCTTC. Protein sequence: CASSHPWTRDEQFF.

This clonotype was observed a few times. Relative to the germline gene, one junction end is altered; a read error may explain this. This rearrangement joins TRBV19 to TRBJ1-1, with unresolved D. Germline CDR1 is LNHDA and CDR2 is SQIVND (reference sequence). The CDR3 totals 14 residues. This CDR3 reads CACSIGRLATEAFF. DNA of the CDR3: TGTGCCTGTAGTATAGGCAGGCTGGCCACTGAAGCTTTCTTT.

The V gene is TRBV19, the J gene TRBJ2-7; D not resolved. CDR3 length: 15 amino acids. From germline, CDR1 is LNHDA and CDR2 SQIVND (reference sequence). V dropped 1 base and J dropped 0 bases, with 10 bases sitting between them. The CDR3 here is CASSIVTSFSYEQYF. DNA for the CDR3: TGTGCCAGTAGTATAGTTACATCCTTCTCCTACGAGCAGTACTTC.

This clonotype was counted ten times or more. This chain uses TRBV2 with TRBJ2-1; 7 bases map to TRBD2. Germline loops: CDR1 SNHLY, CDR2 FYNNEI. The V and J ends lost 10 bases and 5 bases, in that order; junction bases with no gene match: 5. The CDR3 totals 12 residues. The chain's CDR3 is CANSSGDNEQFF. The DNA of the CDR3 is TGTGCCAATTCAAGCGGGGACAATGAGCAGTTCTTC.

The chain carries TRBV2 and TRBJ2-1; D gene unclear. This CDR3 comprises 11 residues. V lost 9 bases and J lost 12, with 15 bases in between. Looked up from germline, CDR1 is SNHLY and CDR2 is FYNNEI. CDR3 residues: CARKGRLGQFF. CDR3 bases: TGTGCCAGGAAAGGGCGATTGGGGCAGTTCTTC.

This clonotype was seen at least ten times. CDR3 sequence reads: CASSDGRVGAKNIQYF. In DNA form, the CDR3 reads TGTGCCAGCAGTGATGGCAGGGTTGGAGCCAAAAACATTCAGTACTTC. The V and J genes are TRBV2 and TRBJ2-4; D possibly corresponds to TRBD1 (5 bases). CDR3 length: 16 residues. In germline, CDR1 is SNHLY, CDR2 FYNNEI. The V end was cut by 3 bases, the J end by 0 bases, with 12 bases between.

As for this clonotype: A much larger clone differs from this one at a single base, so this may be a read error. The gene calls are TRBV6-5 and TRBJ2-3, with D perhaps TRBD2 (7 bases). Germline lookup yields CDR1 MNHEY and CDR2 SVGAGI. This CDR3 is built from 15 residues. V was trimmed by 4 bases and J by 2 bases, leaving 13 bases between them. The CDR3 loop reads CASSCRGGDTDTQYF. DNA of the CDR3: TGTGCCAGCAGTTGCAGAGGGGGGGACACAGATACGCAGTATTTT.

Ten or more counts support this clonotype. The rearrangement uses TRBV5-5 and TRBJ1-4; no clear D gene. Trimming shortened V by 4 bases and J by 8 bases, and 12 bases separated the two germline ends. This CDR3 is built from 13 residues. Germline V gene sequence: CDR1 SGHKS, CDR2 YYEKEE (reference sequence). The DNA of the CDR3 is TGTGCCAGCAGCCCAACCTCAGGCGAAAAACTGTTTTTT. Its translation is CASSPTSGEKLFF.

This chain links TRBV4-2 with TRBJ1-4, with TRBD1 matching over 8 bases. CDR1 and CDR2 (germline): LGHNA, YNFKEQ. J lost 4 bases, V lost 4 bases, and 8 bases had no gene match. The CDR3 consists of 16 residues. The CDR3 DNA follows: TGTGCCAGCAGCCCCGCAAAAGACAGGGGTAATGAAAAACTGTTTTTT. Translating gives CASSPAKDRGNEKLFF.

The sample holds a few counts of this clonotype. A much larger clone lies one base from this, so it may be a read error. CDR3 nucleotide sequence: TGTGCCAGCAGCTTTGACGGTTACGAGCAGTGCTTC. Amino acids: CASSFDGYEQCF. The chain has TRBV7-9 and TRBJ2-7; D unclear. This CDR3 has 12 residues. From germline, CDR1 is SEHNR and CDR2 FQNEAQ (reference sequence).

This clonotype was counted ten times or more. CDR3 in amino acids: CASSFKGDSYEQYF. Here the CDR3 DNA reads TGTGCCAGCAGTTTCAAAGGAGACTCCTACGAGCAGTACTTC. The rearrangement uses TRBV28 and TRBJ2-7; D gene unclear. The CDR3 totals 14 residues. The germline gives CDR1 MDHEN, CDR2 SYDVKM. V shed 3 bases and J shed 0 bases, with 9 bases lying between them. Variable domain in full (rest from reference TRBV28 and TRBJ2-7): DVKVTQSSRYLVKRTGEKVFLECVQDMDHENMFWYRQDPGLGLRLIYFSYDVKMKEKGDIPEGYSVSREKKERFSLILESASTNQTSMYLCASSFKGDSYEQYFGPGTRLTVT.

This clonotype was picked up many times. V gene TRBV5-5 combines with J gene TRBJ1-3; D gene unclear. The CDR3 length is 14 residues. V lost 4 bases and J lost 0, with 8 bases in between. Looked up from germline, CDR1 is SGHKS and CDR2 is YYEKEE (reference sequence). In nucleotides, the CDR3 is TGTGCCAGCAGCCTCAGGAACTCTGGAAACACCATATATTTT. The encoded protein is CASSLRNSGNTIYF.

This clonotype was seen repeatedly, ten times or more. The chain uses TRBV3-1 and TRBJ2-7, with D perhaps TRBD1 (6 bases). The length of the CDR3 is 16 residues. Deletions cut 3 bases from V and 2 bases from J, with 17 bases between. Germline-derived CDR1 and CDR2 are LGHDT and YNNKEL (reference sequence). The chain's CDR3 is CASSHPFGQRPYEQYF. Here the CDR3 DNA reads TGTGCCAGCAGCCATCCTTTTGGACAGCGCCCCTACGAGCAGTACTTC.

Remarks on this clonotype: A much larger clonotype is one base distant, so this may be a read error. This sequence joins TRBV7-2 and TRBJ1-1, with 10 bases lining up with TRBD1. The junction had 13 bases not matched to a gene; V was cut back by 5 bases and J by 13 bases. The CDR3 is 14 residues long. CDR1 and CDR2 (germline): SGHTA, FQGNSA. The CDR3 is CASSPRPGQGFIFF. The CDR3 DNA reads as TGTGCCAGCAGCCCAAGGCCGGGACAGGGGTTCATTTTCTTT.

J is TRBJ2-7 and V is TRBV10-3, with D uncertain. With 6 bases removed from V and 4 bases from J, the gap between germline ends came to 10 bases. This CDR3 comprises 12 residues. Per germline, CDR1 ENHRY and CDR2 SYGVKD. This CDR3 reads CAISLSSYEQYF. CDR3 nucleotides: TGTGCCATCAGCCTGTCTTCATACGAGCAGTACTTC.

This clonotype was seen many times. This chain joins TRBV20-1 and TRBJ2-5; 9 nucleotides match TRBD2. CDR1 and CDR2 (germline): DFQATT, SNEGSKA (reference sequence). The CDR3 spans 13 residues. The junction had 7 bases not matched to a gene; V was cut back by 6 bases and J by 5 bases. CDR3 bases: TGCAGTGCCCACGGGACTAGCAGGGAGACCCAGTACTTC. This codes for CSAHGTSRETQYF.

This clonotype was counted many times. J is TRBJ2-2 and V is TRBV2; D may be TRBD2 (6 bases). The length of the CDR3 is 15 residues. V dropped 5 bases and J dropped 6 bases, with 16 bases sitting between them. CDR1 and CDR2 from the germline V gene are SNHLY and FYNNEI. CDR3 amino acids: CASSRRLGSPGELFF. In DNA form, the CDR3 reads TGTGCCAGCAGTCGTCGACTAGGGTCCCCCGGGGAGCTGTTTTTT.

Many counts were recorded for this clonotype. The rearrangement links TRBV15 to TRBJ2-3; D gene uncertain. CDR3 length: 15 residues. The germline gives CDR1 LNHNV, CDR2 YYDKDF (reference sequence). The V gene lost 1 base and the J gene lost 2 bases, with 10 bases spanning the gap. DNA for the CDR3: TGTGCCACCAGCAGAGTTGGAGCCCCCACAGATACGCAGTATTTT. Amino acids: CATSRVGAPTDTQYF.

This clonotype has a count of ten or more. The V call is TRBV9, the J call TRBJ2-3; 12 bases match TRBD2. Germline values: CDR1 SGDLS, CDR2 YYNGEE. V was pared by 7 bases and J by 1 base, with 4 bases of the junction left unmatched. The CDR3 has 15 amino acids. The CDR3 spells CASSSGGVGTDTQYF. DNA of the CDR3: TGTGCCAGCTCTAGCGGGGGGGTTGGCACAGATACGCAGTATTTT.

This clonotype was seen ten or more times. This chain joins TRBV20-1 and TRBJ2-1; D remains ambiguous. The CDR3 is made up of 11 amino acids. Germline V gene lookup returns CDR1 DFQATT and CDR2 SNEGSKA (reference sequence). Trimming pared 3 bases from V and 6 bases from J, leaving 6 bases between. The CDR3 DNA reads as TGCAGTGCTAGGGGCAGCAATGAGCAGTTCTTC. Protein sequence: CSARGSNEQFF.

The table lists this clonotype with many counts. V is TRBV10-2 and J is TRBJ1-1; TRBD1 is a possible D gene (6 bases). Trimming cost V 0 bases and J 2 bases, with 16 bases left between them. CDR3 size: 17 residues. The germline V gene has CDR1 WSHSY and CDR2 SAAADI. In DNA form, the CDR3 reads TGCGCCAGCAGTGAGTCCGCCCCCGGACAGAGAAACACTGAAGCTTTCTTT. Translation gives CASSESAPGQRNTEAFF.

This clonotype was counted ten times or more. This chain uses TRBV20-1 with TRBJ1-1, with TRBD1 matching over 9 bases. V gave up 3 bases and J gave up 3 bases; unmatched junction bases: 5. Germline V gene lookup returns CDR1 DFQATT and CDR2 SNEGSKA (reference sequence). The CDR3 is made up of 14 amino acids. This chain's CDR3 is CSASRDRVDTEAFF. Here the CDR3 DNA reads TGCAGTGCTAGCCGGGACAGGGTGGACACTGAAGCTTTCTTT.

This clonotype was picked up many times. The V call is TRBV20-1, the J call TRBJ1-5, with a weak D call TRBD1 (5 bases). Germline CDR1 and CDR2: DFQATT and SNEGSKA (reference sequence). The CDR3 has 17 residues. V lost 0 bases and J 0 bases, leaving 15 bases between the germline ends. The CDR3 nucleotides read TGCAGTGCTAGAGATCGGCAGGGTGATTATAGCAATCAGCCCCAGCATTTT. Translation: CSARDRQGDYSNQPQHF.

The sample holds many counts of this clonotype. DNA for the CDR3: TGTGCCAGCAGCCCCCTCGAGTTTACTAGCAATCAGCCCCAGCATTTT. It is translated as CASSPLEFTSNQPQHF. V usage is TRBV28 and J usage is TRBJ1-5; D is undetermined. The CDR3 length is 16 residues. CDR1 and CDR2 (germline): MDHEN, SYDVKM. Trimming took off 6 bases at V and 0 bases at J, with 15 bases between the two ends.

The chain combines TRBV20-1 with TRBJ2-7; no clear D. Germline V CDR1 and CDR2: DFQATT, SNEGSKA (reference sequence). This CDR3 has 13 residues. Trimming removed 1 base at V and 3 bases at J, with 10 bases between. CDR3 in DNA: TGCAGTGCTAGAGGTGAGACGATCTACGAGCAGTACTTC. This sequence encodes CSARGETIYEQYF.

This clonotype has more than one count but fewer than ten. CDR3 nucleotides: TGCAGTGCTAGAGATGCCCAGCAGGGGTTTCCTAGGAATTCACCCCTCCACTTT. Translation gives CSARDAQQGFPRNSPLHF. J is TRBJ1-6 and V is TRBV20-1, with D possibly matching TRBD1 (6 bases). Between the trimmed V and J ends, which lost 0 bases and 7 bases, there was a span of 22 bases. The germline V gene has CDR1 DFQATT and CDR2 SNEGSKA (reference sequence). The CDR3 has 18 amino acids.

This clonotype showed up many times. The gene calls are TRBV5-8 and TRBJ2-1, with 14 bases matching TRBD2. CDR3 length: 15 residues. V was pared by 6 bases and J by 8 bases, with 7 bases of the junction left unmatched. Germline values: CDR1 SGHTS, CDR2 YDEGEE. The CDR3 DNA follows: TGTGCCAGCACTCTGGGGACTAGCGGGAGCGATGAGCAGTTCTTC. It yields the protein CASTLGTSGSDEQFF.

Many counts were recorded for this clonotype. The CDR3 DNA sequence: TGTGCCAGCAGCCTTGGATCGGGTAGCAATCAGCCCCAGCATTTT. Its translation is CASSLGSGSNQPQHF. V gene TRBV3-1 combines with J gene TRBJ1-5; D not resolved. Germline V gene lookup returns CDR1 LGHDT and CDR2 YNNKEL (reference sequence). This CDR3 contains 15 residues. Trimming shortened V by 4 bases and J by 0 bases, and 10 bases separated the two germline ends.

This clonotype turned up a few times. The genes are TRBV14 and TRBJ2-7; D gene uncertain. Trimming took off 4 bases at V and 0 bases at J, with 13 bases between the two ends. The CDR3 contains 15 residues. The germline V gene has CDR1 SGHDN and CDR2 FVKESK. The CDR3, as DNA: TGTGCCAGCAGCCGCGGACGGCCCAGCTCCTACGAGCAGTACTTC. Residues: CASSRGRPSSYEQYF.